Following are 10 T cell receptor beta chains from one sample sequenced in a study of early T cells in non-severe SARS-CoV-2 infection. TCRdb itself ran the 5' RACE reads through MiXCR, one entry per CDR3 protein. The data hold 35,000 to 45,000 distinct CDR3 sequences, with 6% to 7% observed a single time. The specimen was whole blood, collected at baseline. All receptors come from an adult who was a healthcare worker with PCR-confirmed SARS-CoV-2 infection or an uninfected control (not recorded which).

This clonotype has ten or more counts. V gene TRBV6-5 combines with J gene TRBJ2-7, with 8 bases identical to TRBD2. V shed 5 bases, J shed 5 bases, and the junction held 17 bases outside the gene matches. The germline V gene has CDR1 MNHEY and CDR2 SVGAGI. The CDR3 has 17 residues. Here the CDR3 DNA reads TGTGCCAGCAGTCGCGCTTTAAGATTAGCGGGAAAACACGAGCAGTACTTC. Its protein product is CASSRALRLAGKHEQYF.

In this sample, this clonotype turned up many times. The V call is TRBV4-3, the J call TRBJ1-2; 7 positions agree with TRBD1. Germline loops: CDR1 LGHNA, CDR2 YSLEER. The CDR3 extends over 16 amino acids. V shed 0 bases, J shed 3 bases, and the junction held 7 bases outside the gene matches. The CDR3 region has the DNA TGCGCCAGCAGCCAAGATATCCGGACAGGCTACTATGGCTACACCTTC. It yields the protein CASSQDIRTGYYGYTF.

In its sample, this clonotype was seen many times. This chain joins TRBV2 and TRBJ2-7, with D possibly being TRBD1 (6 bases). With 5 bases removed from V and 4 bases from J, the gap between germline ends came to 9 bases. The CDR3 sequence is 12 residues long. From germline, CDR1 is SNHLY and CDR2 FYNNEI. In nucleotides, the CDR3 is TGTGCCAGCAGTCCCCAGGGGTACGAGCAGTACTTC. Protein sequence: CASSPQGYEQYF.

This clonotype was seen at least ten times. The J gene is TRBJ1-2, the V gene TRBV5-1; TRBD1 matches 7 bases. Germline assignment: CDR1 SGHRS and CDR2 YFSETQ. The CDR3 runs 13 residues. After removal of 4 bases from V and 8 bases from J, the junction contained 8 bases not matched to a gene. In DNA form, the CDR3 reads TGCGCCAGCAGCCAAGAACAGGGGACGGGCTACACCTTC. Encoded protein: CASSQEQGTGYTF.

This clonotype was seen many times. The rearrangement uses TRBV2 and TRBJ2-6; D uncertain. Trimming took off 6 bases at V and 0 bases at J, with 9 bases between the two ends. Germline CDR1 SNHLY, CDR2 FYNNEI. The CDR3 covers 15 residues. Here the CDR3 DNA reads TGTGCCAGCAGGTCTGGGCGCTCTGGGGCCAACGTCCTGACTTTC. This codes for CASRSGRSGANVLTF.

The chain couples TRBV20-1 to TRBJ2-5, with 7 bases aligning to TRBD1. Trimming cost V 0 bases and J 5 bases; bases outside gene matches: 9. Looked up from germline, CDR1 is DFQATT and CDR2 is SNEGSKA (reference sequence). The length of the CDR3 is 15 residues. CDR3: CSARDLQGDLETQYF. The CDR3, as DNA: TGCAGTGCTAGAGATCTCCAGGGGGATTTGGAGACCCAGTACTTC.

This clonotype was picked up many times. The V gene is TRBV30, the J gene TRBJ1-6, with D perhaps matching TRBD1 (5 bases). In germline, CDR1 is GTSNPN, CDR2 SVGIG (reference sequence). The CDR3 loop spans 15 amino acids. V was clipped by 2 bases and J by 9 bases, with 17 bases between them. CDR3 sequence (DNA): TGTGCCTGGAGTCCCTGGGGGGGTAGAGGTTCACCCCTCCACTTT. This translates into CAWSPWGGRGSPLHF.

V usage is TRBV14 and J usage is TRBJ2-7; 10 bases line up with TRBD2. Germline V gives CDR1 SGHDN, CDR2 FVKESK. The CDR3 spans 15 residues. The V segment lost 5 bases and the J segment 3 bases; nucleotides outside the gene matches: 7. CDR3 bases: TGTGCCAGCAGCTCACACCGGACTAGCGGCTACGAGCAGTACTTC. Its translation is CASSSHRTSGYEQYF. The entire variable domain, with the rest obtained from reference TRBV14 and TRBJ2-7, is as follows: EAGVTQFPSHSVIEKGQTVTLRCDPISGHDNLYWYRRVMGKEIKFLLHFVKESKQDESGMPNNRFLAERTGGTYSTLKVQPAELEDSGVYFCASSSHRTSGYEQYFGPGTRLTVT.

The rearrangement uses TRBV20-1 and TRBJ2-7, with D perhaps matching TRBD1 or TRBD2 (5 bases each). V dropped 2 bases and J dropped 1 base, with 15 bases sitting between them. This CDR3 is built from 15 residues. CDR1 and CDR2 (germline): DFQATT, SNEGSKA (reference sequence). The DNA of the CDR3 is TGCAGTGCTAGACTTGCAAGGGGAGTGTCCTACGAGCAGTACTTC. Its protein is CSARLARGVSYEQYF.

This clonotype was found once. The rearrangement uses TRBV6-2 or TRBV6-3 and TRBJ2-2; 8 nucleotides match TRBD1. This CDR3 contains 14 residues. The germline V gene has CDR1 MNHEY and CDR2 SVGEGT. V shed 2 bases, J shed 6 bases, and the junction held 2 bases outside the gene matches. The CDR3 coding sequence is TGTGCCAGCAGTTACCCGACAGGGGCCGGGGAGCTGTTTTTT. This translates into CASSYPTGAGELFF.